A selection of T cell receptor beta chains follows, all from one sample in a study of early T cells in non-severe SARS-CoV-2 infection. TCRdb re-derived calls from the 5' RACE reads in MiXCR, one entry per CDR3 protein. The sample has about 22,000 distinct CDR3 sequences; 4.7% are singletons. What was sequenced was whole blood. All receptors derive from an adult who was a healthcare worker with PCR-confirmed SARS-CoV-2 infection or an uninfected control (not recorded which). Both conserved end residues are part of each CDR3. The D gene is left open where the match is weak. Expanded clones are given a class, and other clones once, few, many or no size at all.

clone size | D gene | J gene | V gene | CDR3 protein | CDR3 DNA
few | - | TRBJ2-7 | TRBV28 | CASSSETSVYEQYF | TGTGCCAGCAGTTCGGAGACAAGCGTCTACGAGCAGTACTTC
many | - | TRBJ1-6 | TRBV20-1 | CSARFGNDSPLHF | TGCAGTGCTAGGTTCGGTAACGATTCACCCCTCCACTTT
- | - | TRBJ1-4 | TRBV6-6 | CASSIYFDIASTNEKLFF | TGTGCCAGCAGTATCTATTTCGACATCGCCTCAACTAATGAAAAACTGTTTTTT
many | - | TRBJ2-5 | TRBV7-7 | CASRRWGSDETQYF | TGTGCTAGCAGGCGATGGGGGTCGGACGAGACCCAGTACTTC
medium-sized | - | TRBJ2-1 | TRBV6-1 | CASRTSYNEQFF | TGTGCCAGCAGGACAAGCTACAATGAGCAGTTCTTC
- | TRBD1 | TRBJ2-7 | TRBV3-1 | CASSHSGQGTYEQYF | TGTGCCAGCAGCCACTCGGGACAGGGGACCTACGAGCAGTACTTC
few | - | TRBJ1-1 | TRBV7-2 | CASSLSRDTEAFF | TGTGCCAGCAGCCTATCAAGGGACACTGAAGCTTTCTTT
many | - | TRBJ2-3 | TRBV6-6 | CASRPGTLPGDTQYF | TGTGCCAGCAGACCCGGGACACTTCCTGGGGATACGCAGTATTTT
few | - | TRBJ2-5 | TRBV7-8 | CASSSHPETQYF | TGTGCCAGCAGCTCACACCCGGAGACCCAGTACTTC
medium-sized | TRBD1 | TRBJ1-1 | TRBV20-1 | CSAKSGGSTEAFF | TGCAGTGCTAAATCAGGGGGTTCCACTGAAGCTTTCTTT
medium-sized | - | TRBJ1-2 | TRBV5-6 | CASSFSPPWAHGYTF | TGTGCCAGCAGCTTCAGCCCTCCGTGGGCGCACGGCTACACCTTC
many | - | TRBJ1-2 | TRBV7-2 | CASSLVTDGYGYTF | TGTGCCAGCAGCTTAGTTACAGACGGGTATGGCTACACCTTC
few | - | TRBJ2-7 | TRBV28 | CASTFNGRYEQYF | TGTGCCAGCACCTTCAACGGGCGTTACGAGCAGTACTTC
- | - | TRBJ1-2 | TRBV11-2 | CASSLNAGYNYGYTF | TGTGCCAGCAGCTTAAACGCGGGTTATAACTATGGCTACACCTTC
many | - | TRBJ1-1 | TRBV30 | CAIWSKRLNTEAFF | TGTGCGATTTGGTCGAAGAGATTAAACACTGAAGCTTTCTTT
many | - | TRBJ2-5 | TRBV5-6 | CASSLAGRNIQETQYF | TGTGCCAGCAGCTTGGCAGGACGGAACATACAAGAGACCCAGTACTTC
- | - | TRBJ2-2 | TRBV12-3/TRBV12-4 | CASSFMNGELFF | TGTGCCAGCAGTTTTATGAACGGGGAGCTGTTTTTT
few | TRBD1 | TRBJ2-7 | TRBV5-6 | CASSFGTGLYEQYF | TGTGCCAGCAGCTTCGGGACAGGTCTATACGAGCAGTACTTC
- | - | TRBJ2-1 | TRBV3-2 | CASSLGGPNEQFF | TGTGCCAGCAGCCTGGGAGGGCCCAATGAGCAGTTCTTC
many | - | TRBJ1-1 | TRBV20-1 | CSARMQNTEVFF | TGCAGTGCTAGGATGCAGAACACTGAAGTTTTCTTT
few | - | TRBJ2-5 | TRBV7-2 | CASSLLTSLRETQYF | TGTGCCAGCAGCTTACTGACTTCCCTCAGAGAGACCCAGTACTTC
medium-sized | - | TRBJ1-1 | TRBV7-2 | CASSWARAALTEAFF | TGTGCCAGCAGCTGGGCCCGTGCGGCCCTCACTGAAGCTTTCTTT
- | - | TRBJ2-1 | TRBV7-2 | CASTLWGSHEQFF | TGTGCCAGCACCCTTTGGGGATCCCATGAGCAGTTCTTC
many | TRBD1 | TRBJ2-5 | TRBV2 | CASSGQGLQETQYF | TGTGCCAGCAGTGGACAGGGCCTCCAAGAGACCCAGTACTTC
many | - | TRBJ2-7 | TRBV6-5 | CASSYRSSSYEQYF | TGTGCCAGCAGTTACAGGTCTTCGTCCTACGAGCAGTACTTC
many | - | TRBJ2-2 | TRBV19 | CASSIQGRSTGELFF | TGTGCCAGTAGTATTCAGGGGCGGAGCACCGGGGAGCTGTTTTTT
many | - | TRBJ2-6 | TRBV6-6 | CASSYPPPGANVLTF | TGTGCCAGCAGTTACCCCCCCCCTGGGGCCAACGTCCTGACTTTC
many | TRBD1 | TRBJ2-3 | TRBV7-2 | CASSLAGTGGSRSTDTQYF | TGTGCCAGCAGCTTAGCCGGGACAGGGGGCTCTCGGAGCACAGATACGCAGTATTTT
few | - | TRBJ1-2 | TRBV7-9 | CASSLEEYGYTF | TGTGCCAGCAGCTTAGAGGAGTATGGCTACACCTTC
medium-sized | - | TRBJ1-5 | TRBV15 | CATSSGDGNQPQHF | TGTGCCACCAGCTCCGGAGACGGGAATCAGCCCCAGCATTTT
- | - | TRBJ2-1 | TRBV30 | CAWSVTGFREQFF | TGTGCCTGGAGTGTAACAGGGTTTCGTGAGCAGTTCTTC
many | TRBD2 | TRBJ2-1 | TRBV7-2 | CASSPGRGEYNEQFF | TGTGCCAGCAGCCCTGGACGGGGGGAATACAATGAGCAGTTCTTC
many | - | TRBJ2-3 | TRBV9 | CASGGLTEIVTDTQYF | TGTGCCAGCGGCGGCCTGACCGAGATAGTCACAGATACGCAGTATTTT
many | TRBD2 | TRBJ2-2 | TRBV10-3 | CAISDGGAAGTGELFF | TGTGCCATCAGTGACGGGGGGGCAGCCGGCACCGGGGAGCTGTTTTTT
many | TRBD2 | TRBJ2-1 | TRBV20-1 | CSAIAGGGYNEQFF | TGCAGTGCCATAGCGGGGGGCGGGTACAATGAGCAGTTCTTC
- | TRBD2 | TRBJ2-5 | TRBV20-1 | CSARDRLAGIQETQYF | TGCAGTGCTAGAGATCGGCTAGCGGGGATCCAAGAGACCCAGTACTTC
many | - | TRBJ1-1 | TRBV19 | CASSIGDMNTEAFF | TGTGCCAGTAGTATTGGGGATATGAACACTGAAGCTTTCTTT
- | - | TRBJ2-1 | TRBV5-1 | CASSFRLVGEQFF | TGCGCCAGCAGCTTCCGACTAGTGGGTGAGCAGTTCTTC
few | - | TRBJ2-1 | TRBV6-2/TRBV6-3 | CASRFFLASSYNEQFF | TGTGCCAGCAGATTTTTTCTAGCGAGCTCCTACAATGAGCAGTTCTTC
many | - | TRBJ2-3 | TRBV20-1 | CSVEDPREDTQYF | TGCAGTGTTGAAGACCCACGAGAAGATACGCAGTATTTT
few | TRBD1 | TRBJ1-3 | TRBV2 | CASRDRGIASGNTIYF | TGTGCCAGCAGGGACAGGGGAATTGCCTCTGGAAACACCATATATTTT
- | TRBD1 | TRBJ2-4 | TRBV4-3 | CASSRGQGDIQYF | TGCGCCAGCAGCCGGGGACAGGGGGACATTCAGTACTTC
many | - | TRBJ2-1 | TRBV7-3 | CASAGRGADRYNEQFF | TGTGCCAGCGCGGGAAGGGGGGCGGACCGCTACAATGAGCAGTTCTTC